The rows below give T cell receptor beta chains drawn from one sample of a study of human T cells and chemical hapten exposure. TCRdb analysed the RACE reads with MiXCR anew, one entry per CDR3 protein. Of roughly 190,000 distinct CDR3 sequences in the sample, 20% to 25% were seen once. This specimen consisted of whole blood, obtained in connection with sensitization to the hapten diphenylcyclopropenone (DPC). The receptor set was obtained from a woman aged 45 to 65 with alopecia areata. Some clones in this sample may be carry-over from other donors' samples. The conserved cysteine and the conserved F or W are not part of the CDR3 here. Part of the rows lack a size; the others show once, few, many or a class for expanded clones.

V gene: TRBV12-3/TRBV12-4
clone size: NA
J gene: TRBJ1-2
CDR3 protein: ASTLGPLYGYT

V gene: TRBV5-1
clone size: NA
J gene: TRBJ2-1
CDR3 protein: ASSLTSGSAGEQF

V gene: TRBV28
clone size: few
J gene: TRBJ2-5
CDR3 protein: ASSLSRTTTQY

V gene: TRBV6-5
clone size: many
J gene: TRBJ1-1
CDR3 protein: ASLRTENTEAF

V gene: TRBV7-9
clone size: NA
J gene: TRBJ2-7
CDR3 protein: ASSSGTVDTYEQY

V gene: TRBV2
clone size: many
J gene: TRBJ1-5
CDR3 protein: ASSRDSNQPQH

V gene: TRBV20-1
clone size: NA
J gene: TRBJ2-3
CDR3 protein: SARTGSNHPDTQY

V gene: TRBV6-5
clone size: NA
J gene: TRBJ1-1
CDR3 protein: ASSYSPADTEAF

V gene: TRBV29-1
clone size: once
J gene: TRBJ2-7
CDR3 protein: SVGWGLAGSYEQY

V gene: TRBV7-2
clone size: few
J gene: TRBJ1-2
CDR3 protein: ASSLDNRGTYGYT

V gene: TRBV11-1
clone size: NA
J gene: TRBJ2-7
CDR3 protein: ASSLLRPGQGNYEQY

V gene: TRBV12-3/TRBV12-4
clone size: NA
J gene: TRBJ1-6
CDR3 protein: ASSLRAGDNSPLH

V gene: TRBV7-2
clone size: NA
J gene: TRBJ2-7
CDR3 protein: ASSLEDFSSYEQY

V gene: TRBV29-1
clone size: NA
J gene: TRBJ2-3
CDR3 protein: SVAQTSTDTQY

V gene: TRBV7-2
clone size: NA
J gene: TRBJ2-1
CDR3 protein: ASSPGTSNEQF

V gene: TRBV12-3/TRBV12-4
clone size: NA
J gene: TRBJ1-6
CDR3 protein: ASSSGQGRANSPLH